This TCR beta chain was profiled in a study of cytomegalovirus exposure and HLA in healthy donors. General study results and limits: Using the classifier, cytomegalovirus status was reportedly diagnosed with high specificity and sensitivity. V- and J-gene trimming in TCR beta was tied to a missense DCLRE1C variant by an analysis performed later. Among TCR beta chains, those listed as cytomegalovirus-associated numbered more than 150.

Turning to this clone: Antigen unknown.

V shed 5 bases and J shed 0 bases, with 10 bases lying between them. This CDR3 has 14 residues. Per the germline V gene, CDR1 is SGHDT and CDR2 is YYEEEE. PCR involved 60 Vbeta and 13 Jbeta primers. Sequenced by immunoSEQ multiplex PCR; TCRdb stores in-frame clones only, minus some. The sample holds more than 100,000 clones, approximately 10% seen once. The sequencing sample was made of PBMCs. The receptor was derived from a woman aged 40 to 50 in good health and CMV-seropositive. The chain carries TRBV5-6 and TRBJ2-3; D uncertain. The CDR3 loop reads CASRAAFSTDTQYF. CDR3 DNA sequence: TGTGCCAGCAGGGCGGCGTTTAGCACAGATACGCAGTATTTT.